This T cell receptor beta chain was documented in a study of monozygotic twins with cystic fibrosis. Whole-study context: Libraries were built from roughly 3 micrograms of fragmented DNA using roughly 14 PCR cycles.

Study results and caveats: V usage most resembled the co-twin in 13 of 16 pairs. Monozygotic CF twins shared more identical nucleotide clonotypes than unrelated patients.

CDR1 and CDR2 (germline): MNHNY, SVGAGI (reference sequence). V was cut by 7 bases and J by 5 bases, with 14 bases left in between. This CDR3 spans 13 amino acids. Notes on this clone: Its target is unknown.

The protocol was immunoSEQ multiplex PCR, while the TCRdb copy is restricted to in-frame clones and leaves out a portion. This table has some 30,000 clones, roughly 90% appearing once. Sequenced material: blood. This TCR came from a girl aged 2-10 years with cystic fibrosis. The J gene is TRBJ1-1, the V gene TRBV6-6; D is ambiguous. The CDR3 sequence is CASKLAAATEAFF. The CDR3 coding sequence is TGTGCCAGCAAGCTTGCCGCGGCTACTGAAGCTTTCTTT.